The next 29 T cell receptor beta chains were all read from a single sample in a study of T cells after yellow fever vaccination. In TCRdb, the 5' RACE reads were re-called with MiXCR into one record per CDR3 protein. The sample contains 500,000 to 650,000 distinct CDR3 sequences, over 9% of which appear only once. Sequencing used PBMCs, obtained on the day of the yellow fever booster vaccination. Every receptor here comes from a man aged 30 to 45 who received the YFV17D yellow fever vaccine.

This chain connects TRBV4-3 to TRBJ2-6; no definite D call. In germline, CDR1 is LGHNA, CDR2 YSLEER. V gave up 0 bases and J gave up 4 bases, with 10 bases separating them. CDR3 length: 16 residues. Here the CDR3 reads CASSQDGVAGANVLTF. The CDR3 region has the DNA TGCGCCAGCAGCCAAGATGGGGTGGCAGGGGCCAACGTCCTGACTTTC.

This clonotype has only a few counts. This sequence joins TRBV29-1 and TRBJ1-2; a possible D gene is TRBD1 (6 bases). The V gene's germline CDR1 is SQVTM and CDR2 ANQGSEA. V dropped 0 bases and J dropped 3 bases, with 14 bases sitting between them. The CDR3 runs to 15 residues. CDR3 sequence (DNA): TGCAGCGTTGAAGATGCGGCTCCAGGGGACTATGGCTACACCTTC. Its protein is CSVEDAAPGDYGYTF.

This clonotype was picked up a small number of times. This chain uses TRBV3-1 with TRBJ2-1; D ambiguous. Between the trimmed V and J ends, which lost 4 bases and 10 bases, there was a span of 17 bases. This CDR3 is 14 amino acids long. The V gene's germline CDR1 is LGHDT and CDR2 YNNKEL (reference sequence). The CDR3 coding sequence is TGTGCCAGCAGCCTACATCCGCCGGGCAGGGAGCAGTTCTTC. Protein product: CASSLHPPGREQFF.

This clonotype occurred a few times. CDR3 nucleotides: TGCAGTGCTAGAAAAGGTGGTGGGGCCAACGTCCTGACTTTC. It yields the protein CSARKGGGANVLTF. The chain couples TRBV20-1 to TRBJ2-6; D ambiguous. The V end was cut by 2 bases, the J end by 3 bases, with 8 bases between. The CDR3 is 14 residues long. The V gene's germline CDR1 is DFQATT and CDR2 SNEGSKA (reference sequence).

This clonotype was counted a few times. The chain uses TRBV3-1 and TRBJ2-7; 8 bases are shared with TRBD1. With 0 bases clipped from V and 3 bases from J, the junction kept 4 bases outside the gene matches. Germline CDR1 reads LGHDT; CDR2 reads YNNKEL (reference sequence). The CDR3 is 15 residues long. The CDR3 is CASSQDRGRGYEQYF. CDR3 nucleotide sequence: TGTGCCAGCAGCCAAGACAGGGGGCGAGGCTACGAGCAGTACTTC.

This clonotype was observed at least ten times. V is TRBV11-2 and J is TRBJ2-3, with unresolved D. CDR3 length: 13 residues. V was trimmed by 5 bases and J by 6 bases, leaving 12 bases between them. The germline V gene encodes CDR1 SGHAT and CDR2 FQNNGV. DNA for the CDR3: TGTGCCAGCAGCCACCCGTTGGGCGATACGCAGTATTTT. Protein: CASSHPLGDTQYF.

The V call is TRBV18, the J call TRBJ2-1; 8 bases agree with TRBD2. The V gene end was trimmed by 3 bases and the J gene end by 1 base; junction bases not matched to a gene: 11. Germline V lookup: CDR1 KGHSH, CDR2 LQKENI. This CDR3 is built from 18 residues. CDR3 amino acids: CASSPGLAGTKSYNEQFF. Here the CDR3 DNA reads TGTGCCAGCTCACCGGGCCTAGCGGGTACGAAATCCTACAATGAGCAGTTCTTC.

DNA for the CDR3: TGTGCCAGCAGCTCCCGTCGGGTCCATAATTCACCCCTCCACTTT. Protein sequence: CASSSRRVHNSPLHF. This chain connects TRBV11-2 to TRBJ1-6; D gene ambiguous. The CDR3 runs 15 residues. Germline CDR1 is SGHAT and CDR2 is FQNNGV. V lost 4 bases, J lost 5 bases, and 12 bases lay in between.

This clonotype was counted between two and nine times. The rearrangement links TRBV18 to TRBJ1-1; D ambiguous. The CDR3 runs 12 residues. Germline values: CDR1 KGHSH, CDR2 LQKENI. Between the trimmed V and J ends, which lost 6 bases and 4 bases, there was a span of 9 bases. The CDR3 spells CASSKKGTEAFF. CDR3 sequence (DNA): TGTGCCAGCTCGAAAAAGGGCACTGAAGCTTTCTTT.

This clonotype has a handful of counts. The chain carries TRBV4-3 and TRBJ1-4; 7 nucleotides match TRBD1. The V and J ends lost 1 base and 7 bases, in that order; junction bases with no gene match: 9. Germline V lookup: CDR1 LGHNA, CDR2 YSLEER. The CDR3 has 16 amino acids. CDR3 residues: CASSQGPQGLVEKLFF. The CDR3 DNA is TGCGCCAGCAGCCAAGGGCCACAGGGGTTGGTTGAAAAACTGTTTTTT.

The CDR3 nucleotides read TGTGCCAGCACCTGGAGGAGCTCTGGAAACACCATATATTTT. This gives the protein CASTWRSSGNTIYF. The chain carries TRBV3-1 and TRBJ1-3; D unresolved. Per the germline V gene, CDR1 is LGHDT and CDR2 is YNNKEL (reference sequence). CDR3 size: 14 residues. The V end was cut by 7 bases, the J end by 0 bases, with 10 bases between.

The rearrangement links TRBV3-1 to TRBJ2-1; unclear D gene. Germline V gene sequence: CDR1 LGHDT, CDR2 YNNKEL (reference sequence). The V end was cut by 1 base, the J end by 9 bases, with 10 bases between. CDR3 length equals 13 residues. The chain's CDR3 is CASSQAPRSEQFF. In nucleotides, the CDR3 is TGTGCCAGCAGCCAAGCCCCCCGGAGTGAGCAGTTCTTC.

This clonotype has a count of ten or more. The J gene is TRBJ2-7, the V gene TRBV18, with 8 bases matching TRBD1. The CDR3 sequence is 13 residues long. The germline V gene has CDR1 KGHSH and CDR2 LQKENI. V shed 6 bases, J shed 6 bases, and the junction held 7 bases outside the gene matches. The CDR3 DNA is TGTGCCAGCTCCAGGGGGCTATTGGGCGAGCAGTACTTC. Residues: CASSRGLLGEQYF.

This clonotype was observed many times. The chain couples TRBV7-2 to TRBJ1-5, with TRBD1 matching 7 bases. CDR3 length equals 15 residues. From germline, CDR1 is SGHTA and CDR2 FQGNSA. The junction had 4 bases not matched to a gene; V was cut back by 5 bases and J by 0 bases. The CDR3 reads CASSHGTDSNQPQHF. The CDR3, as DNA: TGTGCCAGCAGCCATGGGACAGATAGCAATCAGCCCCAGCATTTT. Together with reference TRBV7-2 and TRBJ1-5, the CDR3 gives the full variable domain: GAGVSQSPSNKVTEKGKDVELRCDPISGHTALYWYRQSLGQGLEFLIYFQGNSAPDKSGLPSDRFSAERTGGSVSTLTIQRTQQEDSAVYLCASSHGTDSNQPQHFGDGTRLSIL.

Comments on this clonotype: The conserved closing phenylalanine or tryptophan is absent in this CDR3, likely reflecting a read error. The genes are TRBV12-3 or TRBV12-4 and TRBJ2-5; 8 nucleotides agree with TRBD2. The CDR3 is 15 amino acids. J gave up 4 bases and V 2 bases, and 6 bases lay outside the gene matches. CDR3 residues: CASSLTSGRGETQYS. CDR3 in DNA: TGTGCCAGCAGTTTAACCAGCGGGAGAGGAGAGACCCAGTACTCC.

The chain uses TRBV18 and TRBJ1-1; D remains unclear. CDR3 size: 12 residues. The V gene's germline CDR1 is KGHSH and CDR2 LQKENI. V was pared by 5 bases and J by 1 base, with 5 bases between. The CDR3 reads CASSDANTEAFF. For the CDR3, the DNA is TGTGCCAGCTCAGATGCGAACACTGAAGCTTTCTTT.

This clonotype came up many times. One end of the junction fails to match germline, which may point to a read error. The chain combines TRBV7-3 with TRBJ2-2; 7 bases align to TRBD1. The CDR3 is 15 amino acids. From germline, CDR1 is SGHTA and CDR2 FQGTGA. The CDR3 loop is CASSPGTANTGELFF. As DNA, the CDR3 is TGCGCCAGCAGCCCCGGGACAGCGAACACCGGGGAGCTGTTTTTT.

The chain has TRBV5-1 and TRBJ2-5; D assignment may be TRBD1 or TRBD2 (6 bases each). This CDR3 has 16 residues. Trimming shortened V by 1 base and J by 4 bases, and 17 bases separated the two germline ends. Germline V lookup: CDR1 SGHRS, CDR2 YFSETQ. CDR3 loop: CASSLNRGLASETQYF. CDR3 coding DNA: TGCGCCAGCAGCTTGAATCGGGGGCTAGCATCAGAGACCCAGTACTTC.

This clonotype came up a few times. The chain is built from TRBV7-2 and TRBJ2-7; no definite D call. Germline CDR1 reads SGHTA; CDR2 reads FQGNSA. The CDR3 is made up of 14 amino acids. V gave up 1 base and J gave up 2 bases, with 9 bases separating them. The CDR3 loop reads CASSLVGLPYEQYF. The CDR3, as DNA: TGTGCCAGCAGCTTAGTCGGGCTCCCCTACGAGCAGTACTTC. The full variable domain, in which reference TRBV7-2 and TRBJ2-7 provide the parts outside the CDR3, is GAGVSQSPSNKVTEKGKDVELRCDPISGHTALYWYRQSLGQGLEFLIYFQGNSAPDKSGLPSDRFSAERTGGSVSTLTIQRTQQEDSAVYLCASSLVGLPYEQYFGPGTRLTVT.

This clonotype was seen a handful of times. The chain is built from TRBV12-3 or TRBV12-4 and TRBJ2-2, with unresolved D. The CDR3 consists of 14 residues. V lost 7 bases and J lost 2, with 11 bases in between. The CDR3 DNA is TGTGCCAGCATCACCCCCTTTAACACCGGGGAGCTGTTTTTT. This codes for CASITPFNTGELFF.

V usage is TRBV9 and J usage is TRBJ2-1, with TRBD2 matching over 7 bases. This CDR3 has 16 amino acids. V lost 0 bases to trimming and J lost 9 bases; unmatched junction nucleotides: 12. The germline CDR1 and CDR2 sequences are SGDLS and YYNGEE. CDR3 protein: CASSVGMGREFSEQFF. The CDR3 DNA reads as TGTGCCAGCAGCGTAGGAATGGGGCGGGAGTTTTCTGAGCAGTTCTTC.

This clonotype was recorded a few times. J is TRBJ2-1 and V is TRBV20-1; TRBD2 matches at 13 bases. Germline lookup yields CDR1 DFQATT and CDR2 SNEGSKA (reference sequence). V was clipped by 2 bases and J by 1 base; unmatched bases: 5. The CDR3 extends over 17 amino acids. This CDR3 reads CSARSLAGGPSYNEQFF. CDR3 nucleotide sequence: TGCAGTGCTAGATCACTAGCGGGAGGGCCGTCCTACAATGAGCAGTTCTTC.

Comments on this clonotype: The junction and the germline gene differ at one end; a read error may be behind it. This chain links TRBV6-2 or TRBV6-3 with TRBJ2-3; 9 positions agree with TRBD1. The CDR3 runs to 18 residues. The V gene's germline CDR1 is MNHEY and CDR2 SVGEGT. CDR3 residues: CASSYRATGGHLRGPVVF. The CDR3 DNA sequence: TGTGCCAGCAGTTACCGCGCGACAGGGGGTCATTTGAGAGGACCCGTGGTTTTT.

CDR3 residues: CASPVGPYEQYF. The CDR3 DNA is TGTGCCAGTCCTGTCGGCCCCTACGAGCAGTACTTC. The J gene is TRBJ2-7, the V gene TRBV21-1; the table's D call TRBD1 went unverified against the DNA. TRBV21-1 is shown as a pseudogene. The CDR3 extends over 12 amino acids.

A few counts support this clonotype. This chain uses TRBV20-1 with TRBJ1-2; unclear D gene. Trimming pared 6 bases from V and 2 bases from J, leaving 10 bases between. Germline values: CDR1 DFQATT, CDR2 SNEGSKA (reference sequence). This CDR3 has 12 residues. CDR3 sequence reads: CSAARLNYGYTF. CDR3 sequence (DNA): TGCAGTGCAGCCAGATTAAACTATGGCTACACCTTC.

On this clonotype itself: At one end, the junction sequence differs from germline, possibly due to a read error. The chain joins TRBV27 to TRBJ2-7; 12 positions agree with TRBD2. Germline loops: CDR1 MNHEY, CDR2 SMNVEV (reference sequence). This CDR3 spans 13 amino acids. CDR3 in amino acids: CTSSLAGGHEQYF. The CDR3 DNA reads TGCACCAGCAGTCTAGCGGGAGGGCACGAGCAGTACTTC.

Regarding this clonotype: One junction end disagrees with the germline gene, perhaps due to a read error. The genes are TRBV4-3 and TRBJ1-1; a weak D match, TRBD1 (5 bases). Germline CDR1 reads LGHNA; CDR2 reads YSLEER. There are 14 residues in the CDR3. The CDR3, as DNA: TGCGCCAGCAGCCAAGATAGGGGCAATATTTGGAAATTGTTT. This encodes CASSQDRGNIWKLF.

The V gene is TRBV14, the J gene TRBJ1-5; no definite D call. Trimming removed 1 base at V and 9 bases at J, with 4 bases between. The germline CDR1 and CDR2 sequences are SGHDN and FVKESK. The CDR3 sequence is 11 residues long. The CDR3: CASSQGGPQHF. CDR3 nucleotides: TGTGCCAGCAGCCAAGGGGGGCCCCAGCATTTT.

The chain has TRBV7-3 and TRBJ2-5; D remains ambiguous. V was shortened by 1 base and J by 5 bases, with 11 bases between the two germline ends. CDR1 SGHTA and CDR2 FQGTGA come from the germline V gene. The CDR3 contains 14 residues. CDR3 in amino acids: CASSLSGPRETQYF. The CDR3 coding sequence is TGTGCCAGCAGCTTAAGTGGGCCGCGGGAGACCCAGTACTTC. The entire variable domain, with the rest obtained from reference TRBV7-3 and TRBJ2-5, is as follows: GAGVSQTPSNKVTEKGKYVELRCDPISGHTALYWYRQSLGQGPEFLIYFQGTGAADDSGLPNDRFFAVRPEGSVSTLKIQRTERGDSAVYLCASSLSGPRETQYFGPGTRLLVL.